Sequencing of this TCR beta chain was carried out in a study of beta chain features in type 1 diabetes. Study-wide results and limits: The naive, central memory and Treg TCRB repertoires of patients appeared to be more similar to one another than those of healthy donors. Among patients with Type 1 diabetes, TCRB CDR3s were moderately but significantly shorter in every one of the four CD4+ subsets.

On this clone itself: Its antigen is undetermined.

V was clipped by 5 bases and J by 0 bases, with 7 bases between them. This CDR3 has 13 amino acids. In germline, CDR1 is SGHTA, CDR2 FQGNSA. Expressed TCRB transcripts were sequenced, since all the RNA that had been isolated was reverse transcribed. The protocol was immunoSEQ multiplex PCR, while the TCRdb copy is restricted to in-frame clones and leaves out a portion. This sample has roughly 100,000 clones; 28% occur once, and the top ten carry 0.53%. The gene calls are TRBV7-2 and TRBJ1-2; D gene unclear. Input material: central memory CD4+ T cells from blood. The source is a woman under 30 with type 1 diabetes. CDR3 DNA: TGTGCCAGCAGCCTAAACGCTAACTATGGCTACACCTTC. Protein: CASSLNANYGYTF.